A single sample is the source of the 3 T cell receptor beta chains below, sequenced in a study of cytomegalovirus exposure and HLA in healthy donors. The PCR ran on 60 Vbeta and 13 Jbeta primers. Using immunoSEQ multiplex PCR, the repertoire was profiled, and TCRdb retains in-frame clones only, with some absent. The sample yields 150,000 to 200,000 clones, roughly 80% seen once. Input material: PBMCs. These receptors were collected from a boy between 2 and 15 years old in good health and CMV-seronegative.

The J gene is TRBJ2-3, the V gene TRBV28; 9 nucleotides align to TRBD1. CDR3 size: 13 residues. V was clipped by 8 bases and J by 1 base; unmatched bases: 1. The V gene's germline CDR1 is MDHEN and CDR2 SYDVKM. Here the CDR3 DNA reads TGTGCCAGCTGGACAGGGGGCACAGATACGCAGTATTTT. Its translation: CASWTGGTDTQYF.

The V gene is TRBV5-1, the J gene TRBJ2-1; 7 bases are shared with TRBD2. Germline V CDR1 and CDR2: SGHRS, YFSETQ. The CDR3 spans 16 residues. The ends lost 0 bases at V and 2 bases at J; junction bases unmatched: 5. The CDR3 DNA reads TGCGCCAGCAGCTTGGCCACGGGAGGCCCCTACAATGAGCAGTTCTTC. This codes for CASSLATGGPYNEQFF. Full variable domain (remainder filled in from reference TRBV5-1 and TRBJ2-1): KAGVTQTPRYLIKTRGQQVTLSCSPISGHRSVSWYQQTPGQGLQFLFEYFSETQRNKGNFPGRFSGRQFSNSRSEMNVSTLELGDSALYLCASSLATGGPYNEQFFGPGTRLTVL.

The chain recombines TRBV11-1 with TRBJ2-7, with TRBD2 identical over 11 bases. The CDR3 is 18 residues long. Germline V gives CDR1 SGHAT, CDR2 FQDESV (reference sequence). Unmatched junction bases numbered 10, after V lost 1 base and J lost 2 bases. This CDR3 is CASSLDWASGRSPYEQYF. The CDR3 coding sequence is TGTGCCAGCAGCTTAGATTGGGCTAGCGGGAGGAGCCCCTACGAGCAGTACTTC. Full variable domain (missing parts from reference TRBV11-1 and TRBJ2-7): EAEVAQSPRYKITEKSQAVAFWCDPISGHATLYWYRQILGQGPELLVQFQDESVVDDSQLPKDRFSAERLKGVDSTLKIQPAELGDSAMYLCASSLDWASGRSPYEQYFGPGTRLTVT.